A single sample gave rise to the 16 T cell receptor beta chains below, sequenced in a study of T cells expressing NK-cell markers. With the 5' RACE reads reprocessed, TCRdb shows one record per CDR3 protein and no DNA. The sample table sets out about 380,000 distinct CDR3 sequences. Sequencing input: blood T cells: a sorted CD56 or NKG2C T cell subset, CD4+ or CD8+ T cells, or bulk PBMC T cells (not recorded which). All receptors derive from a man aged 18-70 years in good health.

The V and J genes are TRBV20-1 and TRBJ2-1; the D call from TCRdb, TRBD1, cannot be confirmed without DNA. CDR1 is DFQATT and CDR2 is SNEGSKA in the germline V gene (reference sequence). The CDR3 extends over 15 amino acids. This CDR3 is CSARPQGAPGNEQFF.

This chain links TRBV20-1 with TRBJ1-5; checking the TCRdb D call of TRBD1 is not possible without DNA. Germline V gene data show CDR1 as DFQATT and CDR2 as SNEGSKA (reference sequence). The CDR3 consists of 14 residues. CDR3 region: CRDGGRGTTQPQHF.

The V gene is TRBV3-1, the J gene TRBJ2-7. This CDR3 region has 17 residues. CDR1 is LGHDT and CDR2 is YNNKEL in the germline V gene (reference sequence). The CDR3: CASSLTVFGRSTYEQYF.

This sequence joins TRBV7-2 and TRBJ2-6; TCRdb selects TRBD1, and the lack of DNA leaves this call unchecked. The CDR3 covers 17 residues. Germline loops: CDR1 SGHTA, CDR2 FQGNSA. The CDR3 here is CASSEQGYGAGANVLTF.

The gene calls are TRBV7-2 and TRBJ2-5; without DNA, the TCRdb call of TRBD2 cannot be checked. Germline V gene sequence: CDR1 SGHTA, CDR2 FQGNSA. The CDR3 extends over 15 amino acids. CDR3 protein: CARRRTSGEEETQYF.

This chain uses TRBV28 with TRBJ2-3; absent DNA, TCRdb's TRBD2 call cannot be checked. The CDR3 sequence is 17 residues long. Germline V gives CDR1 MDHEN, CDR2 SYDVKM. CDR3 protein: CASRLVVSGTNWDTQYF.

The CDR3 loop is CSALLGLTGELFF. The rearrangement joins TRBV20-1 to TRBJ2-2; absent DNA, TCRdb's TRBD1 call cannot be checked. Germline CDR1 DFQATT, CDR2 SNEGSKA (reference sequence). The CDR3 runs 13 residues.

This chain connects TRBV6-4 to TRBJ2-3. Germline-derived CDR1 and CDR2 are MRHNA and SNTAGT. CDR3 length: 14 residues. CDR3 in amino acids: CASSGAASTDTQYF.

This rearrangement joins TRBV4-2 to TRBJ2-3; there is no DNA to check the TCRdb D call of TRBD2. The germline V gene encodes CDR1 LGHNA and CDR2 YNFKEQ. This CDR3 has 19 amino acids. CDR3: CASSQDIRSGGLSTDTQYF.

This rearrangement joins TRBV6-5 to TRBJ2-7; TCRdb's D gene call, TRBD1, goes unchecked for lack of DNA. CDR1 and CDR2 from the germline V gene are MNHEY and SVGAGI. The CDR3 has 15 residues. The CDR3 loop reads CASSYGRQGAYEQYF.

This chain uses TRBV7-7 with TRBJ2-5; the D call of TRBD2 rests on TCRdb alone, since no DNA is present to check it. CDR3 length: 13 amino acids. Germline V gene lookup returns CDR1 SSHAT and CDR2 FNYEAQ (reference sequence). The CDR3 spells CASSLDGPETQYF.

This chain links TRBV12-3 or TRBV12-4 with TRBJ2-3; TCRdb outputs TRBD2, but without DNA this stays unchecked. CDR3 length: 16 amino acids. The chain's CDR3 is CASRQLADHLTDTQYF.

J is TRBJ1-6 and V is TRBV5-1; the D call of TRBD1 rests on TCRdb alone, since no DNA is present to check it. The germline V gene has CDR1 SGHRS and CDR2 YFSETQ. The CDR3 runs to 17 residues. CDR3 in amino acids: CASSLGGQSSYNSPLHF.

The J gene is TRBJ2-7, the V gene TRBV5-1; TCRdb reports TRBD1, a call that lacks DNA to check it against. Germline CDR1 and CDR2: SGHRS and YFSETQ. CDR3 length equals 14 residues. The CDR3: CASSLMGTYYEQYF. Full variable domain (remainder filled in from reference TRBV5-1 and TRBJ2-7): KAGVTQTPRYLIKTRGQQVTLSCSPISGHRSVSWYQQTPGQGLQFLFEYFSETQRNKGNFPGRFSGRQFSNSRSEMNVSTLELGDSALYLCASSLMGTYYEQYFGPGTRLTVT.

The chain is built from TRBV28 and TRBJ2-3; TCRdb reports TRBD2, a call that lacks DNA to check it against. Germline lookup yields CDR1 MDHEN and CDR2 SYDVKM. This CDR3 comprises 19 residues. This CDR3 is CASSSPTPRGGRRTDTQYF. Full variable domain (missing parts from reference TRBV28 and TRBJ2-3): DVKVTQSSRYLVKRTGEKVFLECVQDMDHENMFWYRQDPGLGLRLIYFSYDVKMKEKGDIPEGYSVSREKKERFSLILESASTNQTSMYLCASSSPTPRGGRRTDTQYFGPGTRLTVL.

The CDR3 here is CASSKETAGAHAAQYF. The V and J genes are TRBV21-1 and TRBJ2-5; the TRBD1 assignment by TCRdb is unverifiable without DNA. TRBV21-1 is deemed a pseudogene. The CDR3 extends over 16 amino acids.